The rows below give T cell receptor beta chains drawn from one sample of a study of blood T cell repertoires in COVID-19. The protocol was immunoSEQ multiplex PCR, while the TCRdb copy is restricted to in-frame clones and leaves out a portion. The sample includes approximately 160,000 clones, approximately 95% seen only once; the top ten take less than 2%. The sequencing sample was made of peripheral blood. Receptors were obtained from a woman aged 55-70 years with COVID-19, enrolled during active disease. CDR3s include the opening cysteine and the closing phenylalanine or tryptophan. A D gene is named only where the DNA matches it firmly. Clone size is shown for a subset of rows, as once, few, many or a class of expanded clone.

clone size,D gene,CDR3 length,V gene,J gene,CDR3 DNA,CDR3 protein
.,.,15,TRBV5-1,TRBJ2-2,TGCGCCAGTAGCACGGGAAGCGCGAACACCGGGGAGCTGTTTTTT,CASSTGSANTGELFF
.,TRBD1,14,TRBV7-2,TRBJ2-5,TGTGCCAGCAGCTGGGACAGGGATAGAGAGACCCAGTACTTC,CASSWDRDRETQYF
.,TRBD1,16,TRBV6-5,TRBJ1-2,TGTGCCAGCAGTTGGGACAGGATGGCGACTAACTATGGCTACACCTTC,CASSWDRMATNYGYTF
.,.,15,TRBV7-2,TRBJ2-7,TGTGCCAGCAGCTTAGTTTCCCAGGAGGCCTACGAGCAGTACTTC,CASSLVSQEAYEQYF
.,.,16,TRBV5-1,TRBJ2-1,TGCGCCAGCAGCTTGGGAGAACGGGGGAGGAACAATGAGCAGTTCTTC,CASSLGERGRNNEQFF
few,.,13,TRBV2,TRBJ2-3,TGTGCCACGCAGGGAACTAGCACAGATACGCAGTATTTT,CATQGTSTDTQYF
.,TRBD1,13,TRBV2,TRBJ1-2,TGTGCCAACTTAGGGACAGGTTCCTATGGCTACACCTTC,CANLGTGSYGYTF
.,.,15,TRBV7-9,TRBJ1-5,TGTGCCAGCAGCTTAGGGGCATATAGCAATCAGCCCCAGCATTTT,CASSLGAYSNQPQHF
.,.,11,TRBV3-1/TRBV3-2,TRBJ1-3,TGTGCCAGCGGCGGAGGTGACACCATATATTTT,CASGGGDTIYF
.,.,12,TRBV5-4,TRBJ1-1,TGTGCCAGCAGCTTAGTACAGGGTGAAGCTTTCTTT,CASSLVQGEAFF
once,TRBD1,14,TRBV2,TRBJ1-1,TGTGCCAGCAGCTTCTCTATACAGGGGGCTGAAGCTTTCTTT,CASSFSIQGAEAFF
.,TRBD1,20,TRBV27,TRBJ1-2,TGTGCCAGCAGTTTAAGGGTCACCCGACAGGGGAGGGGTCTAGACTATGGCTACACCTTC,CASSLRVTRQGRGLDYGYTF
once,TRBD2,17,TRBV4-1,TRBJ2-1,TGCGCCAGCAGCCGTACGAAGGGAGGACTAGCGGGGGAGGGGGAGTTCTTC,CASSRTKGGLAGEGEFF
.,.,17,TRBV27,TRBJ2-2,TGTGCCAGCAGTTCCAATTACAGGAGAGCGAACACCGGGGAGCTGTTTTTT,CASSSNYRRANTGELFF
.,.,14,TRBV2,TRBJ1-2,TGTGCCAGCAGACCCGACAGGTCTGGGTCCGGCTACACCTTC,CASRPDRSGSGYTF
.,.,15,TRBV7-9,TRBJ1-6,TGTGCCAGCAGCTTAGGGCTGACTTATGGTTCACCCCTCCACTTT,CASSLGLTYGSPLHF
.,.,13,TRBV2,TRBJ2-1,TGTGCCGGCACGGAAGGGGGGGGCAATGAGCAGTTCTTC,CAGTEGGGNEQFF
.,.,13,TRBV29-1,TRBJ1-5,TGCAGCGTTGGAGGGAATAGCAATCAGCCCCAGCATTTT,CSVGGNSNQPQHF
.,TRBD1,15,TRBV9,TRBJ1-3,TGTGCCAGCAGTCGGACAGGTCTTACTGGAAACACCATATATTTT,CASSRTGLTGNTIYF
.,.,14,TRBV6-2/TRBV6-3,TRBJ1-2,TGTGCCAGCAGTTACCTCACTGAGATCTATGGCTACACCTTC,CASSYLTEIYGYTF
.,TRBD1,16,TRBV7-9,TRBJ2-7,TGTGCCAGCAGCCGCCCGATGACAGGGGGAAGCTACAAGCAGTACTTC,CASSRPMTGGSYKQYF
.,.,14,TRBV9,TRBJ1-1,TGTGCCAGCAGCGTATCAGCGGGGCCCGGTGAAGCTTTCTTT,CASSVSAGPGEAFF
.,TRBD2,14,TRBV5-4,TRBJ2-5,TGTGCCAGCAGCATACTACTAGCGCGAGAGACCCAGTACTTC,CASSILLARETQYF
.,.,17,TRBV7-2,TRBJ1-5,TGTGCCAGCAGCTTAACCCTCAGTGGGGAGCACAATCAGCCCCAGCATTTT,CASSLTLSGEHNQPQHF
.,.,13,TRBV27,TRBJ1-6,TGTGCCAGCAGTGACAGGTTAAATTCACCCCTCCACTTT,CASSDRLNSPLHF
.,TRBD1,14,TRBV7-2,TRBJ1-1,TGTGCCAGCAGCACAGGACAGGGGGCCTTGGAAGCTTTCTTT,CASSTGQGALEAFF
.,.,15,TRBV4-3,TRBJ1-2,TGCGCCAGCAGCCAAGTAGGCAGGGAAAGCTATGGCTACACCTTC,CASSQVGRESYGYTF
.,.,12,TRBV15,TRBJ2-2,TGTGCCACCAGCCCCTTCGCCGGGGAGCTGTTTTTT,CATSPFAGELFF
once,TRBD1,13,TRBV2,TRBJ2-7,TGTGCCAGGGGCCGGGACAGAAGCTACGAGCAGTACTTC,CARGRDRSYEQYF
.,TRBD1,16,TRBV9,TRBJ1-1,TGTGCCAGCAGCGTAGCGCCAGGGCCAGGGGGCACTGAAGCTTTCTTT,CASSVAPGPGGTEAFF
.,TRBD1,15,TRBV27,TRBJ1-6,TGTGCCAGCAGTTTTTCCGGGACAGGTGTTTCACCCCTCCACTTT,CASSFSGTGVSPLHF
.,TRBD1,14,TRBV9,TRBJ1-4,TGTGCCAGCAGCGTGGGACAGGGGGCTGAAAAACTGTTTTTT,CASSVGQGAEKLFF
.,.,14,TRBV2,TRBJ1-4,TGTGCCAGCAGTGGACAGGCAACTAATGAAAAACTGTTTTTT,CASSGQATNEKLFF